One and the same sample provided the 24 T cell receptor beta chains below, sequenced in a study of Ad26.COV2.S vaccination and SARS-CoV-2 variants. Treatment reported: 15 to 20 received Ad26.COV2.S at low or high dose, single or two shots; about 5 received placebo; per-sample allocation not given. The study sampled participants on day 63 after the first vaccine or placebo injection. Data came from immunoSEQ multiplex PCR; TCRdb stores just in-frame clones and leaves some out. The repertoire has hundreds of thousands of clones, roughly nine tenths of them found once; the top ten carry 1.5%. Sequenced here: peripheral blood, sampled in a trial of Ad26.COV2.S vaccine versus placebo. Receptor source: a person aged 18-60 years who received the Ad26.COV2.S COVID-19 vaccine or a placebo.

The rearrangement uses TRBV4-2 and TRBJ2-7; 11 bases are a match to TRBD1. Germline CDR1 reads LGHNA; CDR2 reads YNFKEQ. This CDR3 has 15 residues. J was trimmed by 2 bases and V by 2 bases; bases with no gene match: 2. CDR3 nucleotide sequence: TGTGCCAGCAGCCAATGGACAGGGGGCGCCTACGAGCAGTACTTC. Translating it yields CASSQWTGGAYEQYF.

The sample holds one count of this clone. The chain couples TRBV7-9 to TRBJ2-7; TRBD2 might be the D (6 bases). The CDR3 runs to 13 residues. Trimming stripped 8 bases from V and 0 bases from J, with 11 bases between. Germline CDR1 and CDR2: SEHNR and FQNEAQ (reference sequence). The CDR3 loop is CASAGPNSYEQYF. CDR3 in DNA: TGTGCCAGCGCGGGGCCAAACTCCTACGAGCAGTACTTC.

The chain joins TRBV29-1 to TRBJ1-1, with a tentative D call TRBD1 (6 bases). This CDR3 has 14 amino acids. Germline CDR1 SQVTM, CDR2 ANQGSEA. Trimming stripped 1 base from V and 2 bases from J, with 11 bases between. CDR3: CSVEGGTPNTEAFF. The CDR3 region has the DNA TGCAGCGTTGAAGGCGGGACACCTAACACTGAAGCTTTCTTT.

This clone was seen just once. The chain carries TRBV19 and TRBJ2-1; D not resolved. Germline CDR1 and CDR2: LNHDA and SQIVND (reference sequence). The CDR3 has 12 residues. V was cut by 4 bases and J by 6 bases, with 7 bases left in between. The CDR3 nucleotides read TGTGCCAGTAGTACTTTAGGCAATGAGCAGTTCTTC. It codes for CASSTLGNEQFF.

The chain links TRBV5-4 to TRBJ2-7; the D is unclear. CDR1 and CDR2 from the germline V gene are SGHNT and YYREEE (reference sequence). This CDR3 is built from 14 residues. V was pared by 0 bases and J by 2 bases, with 9 bases between. CDR3 amino acids: CASSLGNRAYEQYF. CDR3 coding DNA: TGTGCCAGCAGCTTGGGGAACCGAGCCTACGAGCAGTACTTC.

The rearrangement links TRBV19 to TRBJ1-1; D is unresolved. CDR3 length equals 15 residues. Germline loops: CDR1 LNHDA, CDR2 SQIVND (reference sequence). Trimming removed 6 bases at V and 2 bases at J, with 16 bases between. The CDR3 DNA sequence: TGTGCCAGTAGCAAAATATCCGGGAGTAACACTGAAGCTTTCTTT. Translating gives CASSKISGSNTEAFF.

The V call is TRBV27, the J call TRBJ2-7; the match to TRBD1 covers 7 bases. The CDR3 consists of 15 residues. The ends lost 4 bases at V and 0 bases at J; junction bases unmatched: 6. Germline lookup yields CDR1 MNHEY and CDR2 SMNVEV (reference sequence). The CDR3 spells CASSSGQWGSYEQYF. CDR3 nucleotide sequence: TGTGCCAGCAGTTCGGGACAGTGGGGCTCCTACGAGCAGTACTTC.

The CDR3 spells CATSRDRNEKLFF. In DNA, the CDR3 is TGTGCCACCTCCCGGGACCGAAATGAAAAACTGTTTTTT. The rearrangement links TRBV24-1 to TRBJ1-4, with D possibly TRBD1 on 5 matching bases. This CDR3 is built from 13 residues. The germline V gene encodes CDR1 KGHDR and CDR2 SFDVKD. Trimming took off 9 bases at V and 5 bases at J, with 12 bases between the two ends.

Points on this clone: The identical CDR3 is also encoded by other nucleotide sequences in the sample. The chain combines TRBV5-4 with TRBJ2-7; 9 positions match TRBD1. CDR3 size: 12 residues. Per germline, CDR1 SGHNT and CDR2 YYREEE (reference sequence). Germline trimming cut 5 bases from V and 7 bases from J; bases unmatched to any gene: 4. CDR3 protein: CASSLTGGEQYF. DNA for the CDR3: TGTGCCAGCAGTTTGACAGGGGGTGAGCAGTACTTC. The complete variable domain, with remaining parts taken from reference TRBV5-4 and TRBJ2-7, reads ETGVTQSPTHLIKTRGQQVTLRCSSQSGHNTVSWYQQALGQGPQFIFQYYREEENGRGNFPPRFSGLQFPNYSSELNVNALELDDSALYLCASSLTGGEQYFGPGTRLTVT.

Note on this clone: The identical CDR3 is also encoded by other nucleotide sequences in the sample. The chain carries TRBV19 and TRBJ2-5; D call uncertain. CDR1 and CDR2 (germline): LNHDA, SQIVND (reference sequence). The CDR3 has 14 amino acids. V gave up 3 bases and J gave up 2 bases, with 10 bases separating them. CDR3 region: CASSIGGLQETQYF. The CDR3 DNA is TGTGCCAGTAGTATCGGTGGGCTTCAAGAGACCCAGTACTTC.

The rearrangement uses TRBV18 and TRBJ1-2; 8 nucleotides align to TRBD1. The J segment lost 8 bases and the V segment lost 6 bases, leaving 11 bases of the junction unmatched. The germline V gene encodes CDR1 KGHSH and CDR2 LQKENI. The CDR3 runs to 14 residues. The CDR3 nucleotides read TGTGCCAGCTCTCCGGACAGGGACTACGGGGGCTACACCTTC. Encoded protein: CASSPDRDYGGYTF.

This chain joins TRBV5-1 and TRBJ2-2; a possible D gene is TRBD1 (5 bases). The CDR3 consists of 15 residues. Trimming took off 2 bases at V and 0 bases at J, with 8 bases between the two ends. Germline CDR1 is SGHRS and CDR2 is YFSETQ. The CDR3 region has the DNA TGCGCCAGCAGCTTTGGGGCGACGAACACCGGGGAGCTGTTTTTT. Encoded protein: CASSFGATNTGELFF.

V usage is TRBV7-9 and J usage is TRBJ2-7; tentatively, D is TRBD2 (6 bases). The V and J ends lost 5 bases and 2 bases respectively, with 13 bases between them. This CDR3 contains 14 residues. Per germline, CDR1 SEHNR and CDR2 FQNEAQ (reference sequence). The CDR3 coding sequence is TGTGCCAGCAGCCCGCTCGGAGGGGCCTACGAGCAGTACTTC. Translating gives CASSPLGGAYEQYF.

The chain is built from TRBV7-2 and TRBJ2-5, with D perhaps being TRBD1 or TRBD2 (6 bases each). The CDR3 contains 15 residues. V was shortened by 3 bases and J by 7 bases, with 18 bases between the two germline ends. Germline values: CDR1 SGHTA, CDR2 FQGNSA. CDR3 nucleotide sequence: TGTGCCAGCAGCTTGGGGGGCTTAGGAGGAGGGACCCAGTACTTC. It codes for CASSLGGLGGGTQYF.

The CDR3 DNA sequence: TGTGCCAGCAGCTTAGTGGCGGGAGTAGGGAACGAGCAGTACTTC. This gives the protein CASSLVAGVGNEQYF. The chain uses TRBV7-2 and TRBJ2-7; 7 nucleotides match TRBD2. V trimming: 1 base; J trimming: 5 bases; junction bases outside the gene matches: 8. CDR3 length equals 15 residues. In germline, CDR1 is SGHTA, CDR2 FQGNSA.

This chain joins TRBV19 and TRBJ1-5; the D gene is possibly TRBD1 (5 bases). V was trimmed by 5 bases and J by 9 bases, leaving 14 bases between them. Germline values: CDR1 LNHDA, CDR2 SQIVND (reference sequence). The CDR3 consists of 13 residues. The CDR3 loop is CASSGAPRSPQHF. The CDR3 DNA is TGTGCCAGTAGTGGGGCGCCAAGGTCGCCCCAGCATTTT.

This chain joins TRBV7-9 and TRBJ2-5; 10 nucleotides match TRBD2. Losses at the gene ends were 4 bases for V and 3 bases for J; bases not matched to a gene: 5. The germline CDR1 and CDR2 sequences are SEHNR and FQNEAQ (reference sequence). CDR3 length equals 15 residues. The CDR3 coding sequence is TGTGCCAGCAGCTATGGACTAGCGGAGGAAGAGACCCAGTACTTC. Translated: CASSYGLAEEETQYF.

This chain uses TRBV10-3 with TRBJ1-4; 8 bases fit TRBD1. In germline, CDR1 is ENHRY, CDR2 SYGVKD. The trim removed 2 bases at V and 5 bases at J, leaving 1 base unmatched. CDR3 size: 14 residues. The CDR3 sequence: CAISETGGNEKLFF. The DNA of the CDR3 is TGTGCCATCAGTGAGACAGGGGGGAATGAAAAACTGTTTTTT.

The chain links TRBV7-3 to TRBJ1-1; D gene uncertain. V was shortened by 2 bases and J by 1 base, with 11 bases between the two germline ends. The CDR3 is 15 residues long. The germline V gene has CDR1 SGHTA and CDR2 FQGTGA. Here the CDR3 DNA reads TGTGCCAGCAGCTTACGTGGCGGTGGGAACACTGAAGCTTTCTTT. It encodes CASSLRGGGNTEAFF. The entire variable domain, with the rest obtained from reference TRBV7-3 and TRBJ1-1, is as follows: GAGVSQTPSNKVTEKGKYVELRCDPISGHTALYWYRQSLGQGPEFLIYFQGTGAADDSGLPNDRFFAVRPEGSVSTLKIQRTERGDSAVYLCASSLRGGGNTEAFFGQGTRLTVV.

The chain recombines TRBV29-1 with TRBJ1-2; TRBD1 agrees at 10 bases. V was pared by 7 bases and J by 7 bases, with 9 bases of the junction left unmatched. The CDR3 consists of 13 residues. Germline V lookup: CDR1 SQVTM, CDR2 ANQGSEA. CDR3 protein: CSAAGQGIAGYTF. CDR3 nucleotides: TGCAGCGCCGCGGGACAGGGGATCGCTGGCTACACCTTC. Full variable domain (outside the CDR3, taken from reference TRBV29-1 and TRBJ1-2): SAVISQKPSRDICQRGTSLTIQCQVDSQVTMMFWYRQQPGQSLTLIATANQGSEATYESGFVIDKFPISRPNLTFSTLTVSNMSPEDSSIYLCSAAGQGIAGYTFGSGTRLTVV.

The J gene is TRBJ1-5, the V gene TRBV19; D is possibly TRBD1 (6 bases). The germline V gene encodes CDR1 LNHDA and CDR2 SQIVND (reference sequence). This CDR3 is built from 13 residues. The germline V and J ends were trimmed by 8 bases and 4 bases, with 12 bases remaining between them. The CDR3: CASGGQRNQPQHF. CDR3 DNA sequence: TGTGCCAGTGGAGGACAGAGGAATCAGCCCCAGCATTTT.

The chain has TRBV10-1 and TRBJ2-7, with no clear D. CDR3 size: 16 residues. With 6 bases removed from V and 2 bases from J, the gap between germline ends came to 20 bases. CDR1 WNHNN and CDR2 SYGVQD come from the germline V gene (reference sequence). Here the CDR3 DNA reads TGCGCCAGCAGCCTTGCCCAGAACAGCCCCACCTACGAGCAGTACTTC. It codes for CASSLAQNSPTYEQYF.

This clone was found a few times. This chain joins TRBV7-2 and TRBJ2-1; D ambiguous. V was cut by 5 bases and J by 5 bases, with 10 bases left in between. The CDR3 runs 13 residues. Germline lookup yields CDR1 SGHTA and CDR2 FQGNSA. CDR3 DNA sequence: TGTGCCAGCAGCCGTTACTTGGACAATGAGCAGTTCTTC. This codes for CASSRYLDNEQFF.

The V call is TRBV6-5, the J call TRBJ1-6, with TRBD1 as a possible D gene (5 bases). From germline, CDR1 is MNHEY and CDR2 SVGAGI. The V and J ends lost 8 bases and 6 bases respectively, with 5 bases between them. The CDR3 is 11 amino acids. In DNA, the CDR3 is TGTGCCAGCGGGGGTAATTCACCCCTCCACTTT. This translates into CASGGNSPLHF.